Listed below are T cell receptor beta chains from one sample, sequenced in a study of blood T cell repertoires in COVID-19. Repertoires were generated with immunoSEQ multiplex PCR, while TCRdb's copy carries only in-frame clones and drops some. This table has some 150,000 clones, roughly 83% appearing once. The sequenced sample consisted of peripheral blood. Receptor source: a woman aged 60-75 years with acute or convalescent COVID-19. Each CDR3 is given with its conserved first and last residue. The order of the fields is J gene, clone size, D gene, V gene, CDR3 protein, CDR3 DNA. D genes are given only for firm matches. Some rows have no size entry. The others give once, few or many, or a class for an expanded clone.

TRBJ1-2,.,.,TRBV30,CAWNSRGAPLKAGYTF,TGTGCCTGGAATTCCAGGGGCGCCCCGCTGAAGGCTGGCTACACCTTC
TRBJ2-7,once,TRBD2,TRBV5-5,CASSLPTSGGYEQYF,TGTGCCAGCAGCCTCCCGACTAGCGGGGGTTACGAGCAGTACTTC
TRBJ2-1,.,TRBD2,TRBV18,CASSRTASGGPSNEQFF,TGTGCCAGCTCACGTACTGCTAGCGGGGGCCCGTCCAATGAGCAGTTCTTC
TRBJ1-1,.,TRBD1,TRBV5-1,CASSIQTGRSTEAFF,TGCGCCAGCAGCATTCAGACAGGGCGAAGCACTGAAGCTTTCTTT
TRBJ1-2,.,TRBD1,TRBV7-9,CASSLRRGRSEYGYTF,TGTGCCAGCAGCTTGCGCAGGGGGCGATCGGAGTATGGCTACACCTTC
TRBJ2-3,.,TRBD2,TRBV4-2,CASSQGLAGGFTDTQYF,TGTGCCAGCAGCCAAGGACTAGCGGGGGGGTTCACAGATACGCAGTATTTT
TRBJ2-1,.,TRBD1,TRBV6-5,CASSPLTGAAEQFF,TGTGCCAGCAGTCCTTTAACAGGGGCAGCAGAGCAGTTCTTC
TRBJ1-5,.,.,TRBV7-8,CASSLGLVDQPQHF,TGTGCCAGCAGCTTAGGTCTGGTAGATCAGCCCCAGCATTTT
TRBJ1-2,.,TRBD1,TRBV19,CASSDRDYGYTF,TGTGCCAGTTCCGACAGGGACTATGGCTACACCTTC
TRBJ2-2,.,.,TRBV5-6,CASSLGSWNTGELFF,TGTGCCAGCAGCTTAGGGAGTTGGAACACCGGGGAGCTGTTTTTT
TRBJ2-7,.,TRBD2,TRBV30,CAWSLAGGHEQYF,TGTGCCTGGAGTTTAGCGGGGGGGCACGAGCAGTACTTC
TRBJ1-1,.,.,TRBV18,CASSPPGGDAMNTEAFF,TGTGCCAGCTCACCACCGGGGGGAGACGCTATGAACACTGAAGCTTTCTTT
TRBJ2-1,.,TRBD1,TRBV5-5,CASSPEPGQGYNEQFF,TGTGCCAGCAGCCCGGAACCGGGACAGGGTTACAATGAGCAGTTCTTC
TRBJ2-3,.,.,TRBV6-1,CASSDLPGSPDTQYF,TGTGCCAGCAGTGATTTGCCAGGGTCGCCAGATACGCAGTATTTT
TRBJ1-6,.,.,TRBV6-1,CASSDGLSSYNSPLHF,TGTGCCAGCAGTGACGGACTGAGCTCCTATAATTCACCCCTCCACTTT
TRBJ1-1,.,.,TRBV5-1,CASSLSGTRMNTEAFF,TGCGCCAGCAGCCTCTCCGGGACACGCATGAACACTGAAGCTTTCTTT
TRBJ1-1,.,TRBD1,TRBV5-4,CASSLEAGGTEAFF,TGTGCCAGCAGCTTGGAGGCAGGGGGCACTGAAGCTTTCTTT
TRBJ2-1,.,TRBD2,TRBV5-8,CASSRGTSGGPYNEQFF,TGTGCCAGCAGCAGGGGGACTAGCGGGGGTCCCTACAATGAGCAGTTCTTC
TRBJ2-5,once,TRBD1,TRBV7-9,CASSSYRGRETQYF,TGTGCCAGCAGCTCCTACAGGGGGCGGGAGACCCAGTACTTC
TRBJ2-2,.,.,TRBV5-1,CASSSRGTGELFF,TGCGCCAGCAGCTCGCGCGGCACCGGGGAGCTGTTTTTT
TRBJ1-6,.,TRBD1,TRBV6-1,CASSALPGQGNSPLHF,TGTGCCAGCAGTGCCCTACCGGGACAGGGGAATTCACCCCTCCACTTT
TRBJ1-2,.,.,TRBV2,CASSEALNYGYTF,TGTGCCAGCAGTGAAGCCCTTAACTATGGCTACACCTTC
TRBJ1-1,many,TRBD1,TRBV9,CASSVGTGANTEAFF,TGTGCCAGCAGCGTAGGAACAGGGGCTAACACTGAAGCTTTCTTT
TRBJ1-5,.,.,TRBV12-3/TRBV12-4,CASTGQLNQPQHF,TGTGCCAGCACTGGGCAGCTAAATCAGCCCCAGCATTTT
TRBJ1-1,.,.,TRBV27,CASSFRMGGSTEAFF,TGTGCCAGCAGTTTTCGAATGGGGGGAAGCACTGAAGCTTTCTTT
TRBJ2-5,.,TRBD1,TRBV5-1,CASNAGTGIETQYF,TGCGCCAGCAACGCCGGGACAGGGATCGAGACCCAGTACTTC